The rows below give T cell receptor beta chains drawn from one sample of a study of cytomegalovirus exposure and HLA in healthy donors. The protocol was immunoSEQ multiplex PCR, while the TCRdb copy is restricted to in-frame clones and leaves out a portion. The profile covers about 95,000 clones, with 85% appearing a single time and about 20% taken by the ten largest. Sequenced: PBMCs. The receptor source for this set is a man between 18 and 29 years old in good health and CMV-seropositive. Each CDR3 is given with its conserved first and last residue. The order of the fields is CDR3 length, J gene, D gene, clone size, V gene, CDR3 protein, CDR3 DNA. A D gene is named only where the DNA matches it firmly. Not all rows give a size; the values are once, few, many and, for expanded clones, a class.

>16|TRBJ1-5|TRBD1|-|TRBV6-1
CASSDGDRGRNQPQHF
TGTGCCAGCAGTGATGGGGACAGGGGCCGCAATCAGCCCCAGCATTTT
>12|TRBJ1-1|-|-|TRBV7-7
CASSWGVQEAFF
TGTGCCAGCAGCTGGGGGGTACAGGAAGCTTTCTTT
>16|TRBJ2-3|TRBD2|-|TRBV11-1
CASSSELAGGADTQYF
TGTGCCAGCAGCTCCGAACTAGCGGGAGGAGCAGATACGCAGTATTTT
>14|TRBJ1-5|-|-|TRBV2
CASSRGQYNGPQHF
TGTGCCAGCAGTAGAGGGCAGTATAATGGGCCCCAGCATTTT
>17|TRBJ2-5|-|-|TRBV23-1
CASSQSRSGPSEETQYF
TGCGCCAGCAGTCAATCGAGAAGCGGGCCCTCGGAAGAGACCCAGTACTTC
>14|TRBJ2-3|-|-|TRBV15
CATSRDIRGDTQYF
TGTGCCACCAGCAGAGATATCAGGGGAGATACGCAGTATTTT
>14|TRBJ1-2|TRBD1|-|TRBV28
CASLAGGASYGYTF
TGTGCCAGCTTAGCAGGGGGCGCTTCCTATGGCTACACCTTC
>13|TRBJ1-2|-|-|TRBV6-6
CASRQQGRDGYTF
TGTGCCAGCAGACAACAGGGTCGCGATGGCTACACCTTC
>16|TRBJ2-2|TRBD2|-|TRBV5-1
CASSPGLAGGTGELFF
TGCGCCAGCAGCCCGGGACTAGCGGGAGGGACCGGGGAGCTGTTTTTT
>16|TRBJ2-1|TRBD2|-|TRBV28
CASSLRLGLAGFEQFF
TGTGCCAGCAGTTTAAGGTTAGGACTAGCGGGATTTGAGCAGTTCTTC
>14|TRBJ1-4|-|-|TRBV7-2
CASSLAWSGEKLFF
TGTGCCAGCAGCTTAGCATGGTCAGGGGAAAAACTGTTTTTT
>16|TRBJ2-1|-|-|TRBV19
CASSPPLVSRGNEQFF
TGTGCCAGTAGTCCTCCCTTAGTAAGTCGGGGAAATGAGCAGTTCTTC
>15|TRBJ2-5|-|-|TRBV19
CASTIDWTVQETQYF
TGTGCCAGTACCATCGACTGGACAGTACAAGAGACCCAGTACTTC
>17|TRBJ2-5|TRBD2|-|TRBV19
CASSGLTSGSPEETQYF
TGTGCCAGTAGTGGACTGACTAGCGGGAGTCCCGAAGAGACCCAGTACTTC
>13|TRBJ2-7|TRBD2|-|TRBV15
CATSSGLAGEQYF
TGTGCCACCAGCTCGGGACTAGCCGGCGAGCAGTACTTC
>15|TRBJ1-4|TRBD1|few|TRBV30
CAWSVRDREYRKLFF
TGTGCCTGGAGTGTACGGGACAGGGAGTATCGAAAACTGTTTTTT
>16|TRBJ1-1|-|-|TRBV4-1
CASSRGGVWKNTEAFF
TGCGCCAGCAGTCGGGGTGGAGTATGGAAGAACACTGAAGCTTTCTTT
>14|TRBJ2-5|TRBD1|once|TRBV5-1
CASSPGTGRETQYF
TGCGCCAGCAGCCCTGGGACAGGGAGGGAGACCCAGTACTTC
>16|TRBJ2-5|TRBD1|-|TRBV6-1
CASSEKGARGRETQYF
TGTGCCAGCAGTGAAAAGGGGGCGAGGGGTAGGGAGACCCAGTACTTC
>16|TRBJ2-1|-|-|TRBV19
CASSESGGGSYNEQFF
TGTGCCAGTAGTGAGAGCGGAGGTGGGTCCTACAATGAGCAGTTCTTC
>13|TRBJ1-2|TRBD1|-|TRBV27
CASSLAPGQDHTF
TGTGCCAGCAGTTTGGCCCCAGGACAGGACCACACCTTC
>14|TRBJ2-3|-|once|TRBV7-9
CASSLGGPPDTQYF
TGTGCCAGCAGCTTAGGGGGGCCCCCAGATACGCAGTATTTT
>11|TRBJ1-2|-|-|TRBV10-3
CATEHIYGYTF
TGTGCCACCGAACATATCTATGGCTACACCTTC
>17|TRBJ1-1|-|-|TRBV5-1
CASSVETWDNMNTEAFF
TGCGCCAGCAGCGTAGAAACCTGGGACAACATGAACACTGAAGCTTTCTTT
>16|TRBJ2-6|-|-|TRBV7-9
CASSFGGYSGANVLTF
TGTGCCAGCAGCTTCGGCGGGTACTCTGGGGCCAACGTCCTGACTTTC
>15|TRBJ1-4|-|-|TRBV4-1
CASSQGHATNEKLFF
TGCGCCAGCAGCCAAGGGCACGCAACTAATGAAAAACTGTTTTTT
>15|TRBJ1-5|-|-|TRBV2
CASSERGGSNQPQHF
TGTGCCAGCAGTGAGCGGGGAGGGAGCAATCAGCCCCAGCATTTT
>15|TRBJ2-7|-|-|TRBV5-1
CASSYGQGGSYEQYF
TGCGCCAGCAGCTACGGACAGGGAGGGTCCTACGAGCAGTACTTC
>14|TRBJ2-1|TRBD1|-|TRBV18
CASSPGQGHNEQFF
TGTGCCAGCTCACCCGGACAGGGCCACAATGAGCAGTTCTTC
>14|TRBJ2-7|TRBD2|-|TRBV5-4
CASSPFRTSSEQYF
TGTGCCAGCAGCCCCTTCCGGACTAGCAGCGAGCAGTACTTC
>16|TRBJ2-2|-|-|TRBV13
CASSLVAGEGAGELFF
TGTGCCAGCAGCTTAGTGGCGGGAGAGGGGGCCGGGGAGCTGTTTTTT
>13|TRBJ1-5|-|-|TRBV5-5
CASSLAGYQPQHF
TGTGCCAGCAGCTTGGCCGGGTATCAGCCCCAGCATTTT
>14|TRBJ1-5|TRBD1|-|TRBV6-6
CASSVGQGEQPQHF
TGTGCCAGCAGTGTGGGACAGGGGGAACAGCCCCAGCATTTT
>15|TRBJ2-3|-|-|TRBV28
CASSAGQLLGDTQYF
TGTGCCAGCAGCGCAGGGCAGTTGCTCGGGGATACGCAGTATTTT
>21|TRBJ2-3|TRBD1|-|TRBV2
CASRALDRGHNIRSDADTQYF
TGTGCCAGCAGGGCCCTCGACAGGGGACATAATATAAGGTCAGACGCAGATACGCAGTATTTT
>16|TRBJ2-3|TRBD2|few|TRBV2
CASRNPVAGAGDTQYF
TGTGCCAGCAGAAATCCAGTAGCGGGAGCGGGAGATACGCAGTATTTT
>17|TRBJ1-2|TRBD1|few|TRBV28
CASSLPLTTGVDYGYTF
TGTGCCAGCAGTTTACCCCTTACGACAGGGGTTGACTATGGCTACACCTTC
>15|TRBJ2-7|-|-|TRBV5-6
CASSLAGFTSYEQYF
TGTGCCAGCAGCTTGGCCGGGTTCACCTCCTACGAGCAGTACTTC
>14|TRBJ1-5|-|-|TRBV19
CASSINREGEPQHF
TGTGCCAGTAGTATAAACAGGGAAGGTGAGCCCCAGCATTTT
>11|TRBJ1-1|-|few|TRBV30
CAWSWNTEAFF
TGTGCCTGGAGCTGGAACACTGAAGCTTTCTTT
>13|TRBJ1-2|TRBD1|few|TRBV5-4
CASSLQGARGYTF
TGTGCCAGCAGCTTGCAGGGGGCGCGGGGCTACACCTTC
>12|TRBJ1-2|-|few|TRBV2
CASSEGLYGYTF
TGTGCCAGCAGTGAAGGCCTATATGGCTACACCTTC
>13|TRBJ1-5|-|once|TRBV5-3
CARSWGGNQPQHF
TGTGCCAGAAGCTGGGGAGGGAATCAGCCCCAGCATTTT
>15|TRBJ2-7|-|-|TRBV27
CASSLRRVRSYEQYF
TGTGCCAGCAGTTTACGCAGGGTTAGGAGCTACGAGCAGTACTTC
>12|TRBJ1-5|-|-|TRBV6-1
CATGELNQPQHF
TGTGCCACGGGGGAACTTAATCAGCCCCAGCATTTT
>15|TRBJ2-5|TRBD2|few|TRBV19
CASSISSGIQETQYF
TGTGCCAGTAGTATAAGTAGCGGGATTCAAGAGACCCAGTACTTC
>14|TRBJ1-5|-|-|TRBV5-1
CASSLAGGNQPQHF
TGCGCCAGCAGCTTGGCGGGAGGTAATCAGCCCCAGCATTTT
>15|TRBJ1-2|-|once|TRBV6-1
CASSEWTDSNYGYTF
TGTGCCAGCAGTGAATGGACAGATTCTAACTATGGCTACACCTTC
>14|TRBJ1-4|TRBD1|-|TRBV6-1
CASETGQGDEKLFF
TGTGCCAGCGAAACGGGACAGGGGGATGAAAAACTGTTTTTT
>17|TRBJ2-1|TRBD1|once|TRBV11-3
CASSLAAQGGSYNEQFF
TGTGCCAGCAGCTTAGCGGCACAGGGGGGATCCTACAATGAGCAGTTCTTC
>14|TRBJ1-2|TRBD1|-|TRBV10-3
CAISDEDRGYGYTF
TGTGCCATCAGTGATGAGGACAGGGGCTATGGCTACACCTTC
>15|TRBJ2-7|-|-|TRBV6-6
CASQELGQRGYEQYF
TGTGCCTCGCAGGAGCTGGGCCAAAGGGGCTACGAGCAGTACTTC
>11|TRBJ2-2|-|-|TRBV5-5
CASSFSGELFF
TGTGCCAGCAGCTTCAGCGGGGAGCTGTTTTTT
>15|TRBJ2-3|TRBD2|-|TRBV7-2
CASSLVLAGTDTQYF
TGTGCCAGCAGCTTAGTTCTAGCGGGCACAGATACGCAGTATTTT
>13|TRBJ1-2|-|many|TRBV6-5
CASSYGQNYGYTF
TGTGCCAGCAGTTATGGACAGAACTATGGCTACACCTTC
>16|TRBJ2-1|TRBD2|-|TRBV9
CASSGGGRAMIDEQFF
TGTGCCAGCAGCGGGGGCGGGAGGGCCATGATAGATGAGCAGTTCTTC
>12|TRBJ1-2|-|-|TRBV6-5
CASSWGGQGYTF
TGTGCCAGCAGTTGGGGGGGGCAAGGCTACACCTTC
>14|TRBJ1-5|-|few|TRBV4-1
CASSQDPGGPPQHF
TGCGCCAGCAGCCAAGATCCGGGGGGGCCGCCCCAGCATTTT